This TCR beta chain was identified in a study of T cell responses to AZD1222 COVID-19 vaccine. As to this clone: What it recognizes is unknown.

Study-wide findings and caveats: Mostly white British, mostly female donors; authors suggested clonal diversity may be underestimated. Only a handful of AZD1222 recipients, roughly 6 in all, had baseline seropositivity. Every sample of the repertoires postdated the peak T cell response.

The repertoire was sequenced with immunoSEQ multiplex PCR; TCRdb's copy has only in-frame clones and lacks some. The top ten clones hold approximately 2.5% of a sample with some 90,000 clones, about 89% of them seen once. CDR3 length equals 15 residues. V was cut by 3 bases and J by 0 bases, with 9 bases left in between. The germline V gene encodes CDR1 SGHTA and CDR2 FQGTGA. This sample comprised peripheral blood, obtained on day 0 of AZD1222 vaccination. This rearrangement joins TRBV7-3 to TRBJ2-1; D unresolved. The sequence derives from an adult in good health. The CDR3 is CASSFTASSYNEQFF. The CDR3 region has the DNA TGTGCCAGCAGCTTCACAGCGAGCTCCTACAATGAGCAGTTCTTC.